A single sample is the source of the 12 T cell receptor beta chains below, sequenced in a study of blood T cell repertoires in COVID-19. Repertoires were generated with immunoSEQ multiplex PCR, while TCRdb's copy carries only in-frame clones and drops some. The sample records 130,000 or so clones, roughly 80% being singletons. The sample comprised peripheral blood. These receptors all stem from a woman aged 80 or over with acute or convalescent COVID-19.

CDR3 coding DNA: TGTGCCTGGAGTGTATGGGCCAGGCTGAACTATGGCTACACCTTC. Translation: CAWSVWARLNYGYTF. The chain uses TRBV30 and TRBJ1-2; D gene unclear. V was trimmed by 0 bases and J by 2 bases, leaving 13 bases between them. Germline V gene lookup returns CDR1 GTSNPN and CDR2 SVGIG (reference sequence). The CDR3 covers 15 residues.

The V and J genes are TRBV3-1 (or the pseudogene TRBV3-2) and TRBJ1-4; weak D call: TRBD1 (6 bases). Germline values: CDR1 LGHDT, CDR2 YNNKEL (reference sequence). Trimming took off 8 bases at V and 7 bases at J, with 20 bases between the two ends. CDR3 length: 15 residues. CDR3 residues: CASGDRYAPVEKLFF. The CDR3 DNA follows: TGTGCCAGCGGAGACAGGTACGCACCGGTTGAAAAACTGTTTTTT.

Concerning this clone: The same CDR3 arises from other DNA sequences in this sample as well. The J gene is TRBJ1-5, the V gene TRBV19, with D uncertain. V lost 4 bases and J lost 2, with 3 bases in between. This CDR3 comprises 12 residues. Germline V lookup: CDR1 LNHDA, CDR2 SQIVND (reference sequence). CDR3 in amino acids: CASSTGNQPQHF. CDR3 in DNA: TGTGCCAGTAGTACAGGCAATCAGCCCCAGCATTTT.

The rearrangement uses TRBV12-5 and TRBJ2-1; no reliable D call. Trimming pared 6 bases from V and 0 bases from J, leaving 6 bases between. CDR1 is LGHNT, CDR2 FRNRAP, per germline. This CDR3 spans 13 amino acids. DNA of the CDR3: TGTGCTAGTGGAATTAGCTCCTACAATGAGCAGTTCTTC. It yields the protein CASGISSYNEQFF.

This chain uses TRBV29-1 with TRBJ1-4; D unresolved. Trimming stripped 6 bases from V and 10 bases from J, with 15 bases between. The CDR3 length is 12 residues. The V gene's germline CDR1 is SQVTM and CDR2 ANQGSEA. CDR3 protein: CSVLPYGGKLFF. CDR3 sequence (DNA): TGCAGCGTCCTCCCGTATGGAGGAAAACTGTTTTTT.

A single count supports this clone. This rearrangement joins TRBV11-2 to TRBJ2-7; 10 bases match TRBD2. J lost 5 bases, V lost 1 base, and 5 bases had no gene match. Germline loops: CDR1 SGHAT, CDR2 FQNNGV. The CDR3 totals 15 residues. The CDR3: CASSLGAGGLNEQYF. The CDR3 DNA reads TGTGCCAGCAGCTTAGGAGCGGGGGGGCTCAACGAGCAGTACTTC.

CDR3 nucleotides: TGTGCCAGCAGTGACCCCGGGAGGGTTGAAAAACTGTTTTTT. It is translated as CASSDPGRVEKLFF. The J gene is TRBJ1-4, the V gene TRBV6-1; D is ambiguous. Trimming left V 3 bases short and J 7 bases short, with 12 bases between. The CDR3 runs to 14 residues. Germline loops: CDR1 MNHNS, CDR2 SASEGT.

The chain combines TRBV2 with TRBJ2-5; 8 bases line up with TRBD1. In germline, CDR1 is SNHLY, CDR2 FYNNEI. The V gene end was trimmed by 7 bases and the J gene end by 4 bases; junction bases not matched to a gene: 5. This CDR3 contains 13 residues. CDR3 coding DNA: TGTGCCAGCAAGTCAGGGGGCTCAGAGACCCAGTACTTC. It is translated as CASKSGGSETQYF.

The genes are TRBV3-1 (or the pseudogene TRBV3-2) and TRBJ1-1, with D possibly matching TRBD1 (5 bases). V was clipped by 3 bases and J by 1 base, with 9 bases between them. Looked up from germline, CDR1 is LGHDT and CDR2 is YNNKEL (reference sequence). This CDR3 contains 14 residues. The CDR3 protein is CASSQGGANTEAFF. CDR3 DNA: TGTGCCAGCAGCCAGGGAGGGGCGAACACTGAAGCTTTCTTT.

J is TRBJ1-2 and V is TRBV5-4; D is possibly TRBD1 (5 bases). The CDR3 is 15 residues long. CDR1 is SGHNT, CDR2 YYREEE, per germline (reference sequence). Trimming pared 4 bases from V and 1 base from J, leaving 14 bases between. In DNA, the CDR3 is TGTGCCAGCAGCCAGGGATTGGGACTTAACTATGGCTACACCTTC. It specifies CASSQGLGLNYGYTF.

The chain has TRBV6-1 and TRBJ2-4, with a tentative D call TRBD2 (6 bases). The germline V gene has CDR1 MNHNS and CDR2 SASEGT. This CDR3 region has 13 residues. Trimming removed 3 bases from V and 7 bases from J, with 10 bases in between. CDR3 sequence (DNA): TGTGCCAGCAGTGACGGGGGTGGGAACATTCAGTACTTC. This codes for CASSDGGGNIQYF.

The chain links TRBV18 to TRBJ1-1; possibly TRBD1 for D (6 bases). CDR3 length: 15 amino acids. Trimming stripped 4 bases from V and 0 bases from J, with 12 bases between. Germline assignment: CDR1 KGHSH and CDR2 LQKENI. CDR3 region: CASSRTGHVNTEAFF. CDR3 sequence (DNA): TGTGCCAGCTCACGAACGGGACACGTGAACACTGAAGCTTTCTTT. Combining the CDR3 with reference TRBV18 and TRBJ1-1 gives the whole variable domain NAGVMQNPRHLVRRRGQEARLRCSPMKGHSHVYWYRQLPEEGLKFMVYLQKENIIDESGMPKERFSAEFPKEGPSILRIQQVVRGDSAAYFCASSRTGHVNTEAFFGQGTRLTVV.